This record looks at one T cell receptor (beta chain) sequence and its context. This clone was detected only a few times. The antigen it binds to is not known. The sample holds no much larger clone one base away, and base qualities are not on file. Library preparation employed the immunoSEQ multiplex PCR assay. TCRdb mirrors the immuneACCESS table, restricted to in-frame sequences. Some clones are absent from its copies; in checked studies, under half trace to an unresolved V gene, and the reason for the others is unknown. The sample table lists 57,000 or so clones, 60% to 85% of them with a count of one. Jointly, the top ten make up approximately 4% of the sample. The study evaluated CTLA-4 blockade (ipilimumab) given together with focal radiation therapy in patients who had chemo-refractory metastatic non-small-cell lung cancer. V is pruned by 0 bases and J by 4 bases, leaving 4 bases of the junction without a gene match. The CDR3 sequence holds 15 residues, the cysteine and phenylalanine included. Of the read, only the CDR3 DNA is kept; its 45 bases are in frame from base 1. The germline V gene specifies LGHNA as CDR1 and YSLEER as CDR2.

The data are from a study of radiotherapy plus CTLA-4 blockade in lung cancer (dated by TCRdb to 2016 to 2019). About the study as a whole: Objective responses were observed in 15% to 20% of enrolled patients, and disease control was achieved in approximately 30%. Results and caveats for the whole study, not just this receptor: Increased serum interferon-beta after radiation, together with early dynamic changes in blood T cell clones, were reported to be the strongest predictors of response. After treatment with radiotherapy and ipilimumab, TCR clones that originated in tumors expanded in peripheral blood.

Recombination joined TRBV4-3 with TRBJ1-2; TRBD1 matches 8 bases in the middle. This clonotype originated in a human donor with non-small cell lung cancer who had a complete response to radiotherapy plus ipilimumab. The sequencing here drew on peripheral blood, taken from a patient treated with radiotherapy plus ipilimumab. DNA sequence: TGCGCCAGCAGCCAAGAGGCCGGGACAGGCTATGGCTACACCTTC. Its coded protein is CASSQEAGTGYGYTF.